The next 12 T cell receptor beta chains were all read from a single sample in a study of T-cell reconstitution after alpha-beta-depleted transplantation in children. During its preparation, the TCRbeta library received unique molecular identifiers. From the PCR reads, TCRdb called clonotypes with MiXCR, one entry per CDR3 protein. This table has 330,000 or so distinct CDR3 sequences, 10% appearing once. The starting material was PBMCs from the stem cell graft donor, obtained from the stem cell graft. These receptors all come from a human donor who donated a stem cell graft to a child with acute lymphoblastic leukemia.

This clonotype was picked up a small number of times. The V gene is TRBV5-1, the J gene TRBJ2-7, with D perhaps matching TRBD1 (6 bases). V lost 4 bases and J 5 bases, leaving 16 bases between the germline ends. CDR1 and CDR2 (germline): SGHRS, YFSETQ. The CDR3 covers 14 residues. The CDR3 protein is CASSPVRGSDEQYF. The DNA for the CDR3 is TGCGCCAGCAGCCCGGTAAGGGGGAGCGACGAGCAGTACTTC.

V is TRBV28 and J is TRBJ2-7, with TRBD1 matching 8 bases. J was trimmed by 2 bases and V by 2 bases; bases with no gene match: 14. The CDR3 extends over 18 amino acids. Germline V gene lookup returns CDR1 MDHEN and CDR2 SYDVKM. The CDR3 DNA reads TGTGCCAGCAGTTTACGGACGGCCGGGACAGGAAGTCCCTACGAGCAGTACTTC. It encodes CASSLRTAGTGSPYEQYF.

This clonotype was seen only a few times. The chain links TRBV5-1 to TRBJ2-1; 7 nucleotides match TRBD1. CDR1 and CDR2 (germline): SGHRS, YFSETQ. V trimming: 4 bases; J trimming: 5 bases; junction bases outside the gene matches: 12. The CDR3 loop spans 16 amino acids. The CDR3: CASSRAAGGAHNEQFF. The CDR3 coding sequence is TGCGCCAGCAGCCGAGCGGCAGGGGGTGCTCACAATGAGCAGTTCTTC.

This clonotype occurred a few times. The V call is TRBV12-3 or TRBV12-4, the J call TRBJ1-6; weak D call: TRBD1 (5 bases). V dropped 7 bases and J dropped 14 bases, with 24 bases sitting between them. The CDR3 extends over 15 amino acids. The CDR3, as DNA: TGTGCCAGCACATCTACCGGGACCGACTTTGAGGCCCTCCACTTT. The encoded protein is CASTSTGTDFEALHF.

V is TRBV20-1 and J is TRBJ2-5; 8 bases line up with TRBD1. Per the germline V gene, CDR1 is DFQATT and CDR2 is SNEGSKA (reference sequence). The CDR3 loop spans 14 amino acids. The trim removed 2 bases at V and 2 bases at J, leaving 4 bases unmatched. The CDR3: CSARPGQGQETQYF. In DNA form, the CDR3 reads TGCAGTGCTAGACCCGGACAGGGACAAGAGACCCAGTACTTC.

In this sample, this clonotype turned up a few times. The chain employs TRBV29-1 and TRBJ2-7; D remains ambiguous. There are 12 residues in the CDR3. The germline V and J ends were trimmed by 5 bases and 2 bases, with 10 bases remaining between them. Germline CDR1 is SQVTM and CDR2 is ANQGSEA. For the CDR3, the DNA is TGCAGCGTTCTGCTCGGTCCCTACGAGCAGTACTTC. It yields the protein CSVLLGPYEQYF.

This clonotype was seen many times. This chain joins TRBV12-3 or TRBV12-4 and TRBJ2-7, with 8 nucleotides matching TRBD2. The V segment lost 3 bases and the J segment 2 bases; nucleotides outside the gene matches: 12. The CDR3 has 17 amino acids. The CDR3 DNA follows: TGTGCCAGCAGTTTCCGGTCCTTAGCGGGACGAACCTACGAGCAGTACTTC. Translating gives CASSFRSLAGRTYEQYF.

This clonotype was observed many times. This rearrangement joins TRBV9 to TRBJ2-7; D not resolved. This CDR3 comprises 13 residues. Germline CDR1 and CDR2: SGDLS and YYNGEE. V lost 0 bases, J lost 0 bases, and 4 bases lay in between. Here the CDR3 DNA reads TGTGCCAGCAGCGTAGGCAGCTCCTACGAGCAGTACTTC. Encoded protein: CASSVGSSYEQYF.

This clonotype turned up a few times. The genes are TRBV28 and TRBJ2-7, with D tentatively TRBD2 (6 bases). CDR3 length: 13 amino acids. Looked up from germline, CDR1 is MDHEN and CDR2 is SYDVKM. Trimming pared 8 bases from V and 5 bases from J, leaving 16 bases between. DNA of the CDR3: TGTGCCAGCCTTAGCCGGAGGGTCCACGAGCAGTACTTC. As protein: CASLSRRVHEQYF.

The chain couples TRBV5-5 to TRBJ2-5; no definite D call. V was trimmed by 4 bases and J by 4 bases, leaving 11 bases between them. The germline CDR1 and CDR2 sequences are SGHKS and YYEKEE (reference sequence). The length of the CDR3 is 13 residues. The CDR3 reads CASSVRGPETQYF. In DNA form, the CDR3 reads TGTGCCAGCAGCGTCAGAGGCCCAGAGACCCAGTACTTC.

The chain carries TRBV12-3 or TRBV12-4 and TRBJ2-5, with D unclear. Trimming took off 5 bases at V and 5 bases at J, with 15 bases between the two ends. CDR3 length: 14 amino acids. The CDR3 DNA reads TGTGCCAGCAGTACTGGGATCCTCATGGAGACCCAGTACTTC. Protein sequence: CASSTGILMETQYF.

At least ten counts were recorded for this clonotype. In DNA form, the CDR3 reads TGTGCCAGCAGCTTAGGCGGACAGGGGAGGTACGAGCAGTACTTC. It codes for CASSLGGQGRYEQYF. J is TRBJ2-7 and V is TRBV7-2; 9 nucleotides align to TRBD1. Unmatched junction bases numbered 5, after V lost 1 base and J lost 4 bases. From germline, CDR1 is SGHTA and CDR2 FQGNSA. The CDR3 sequence is 15 residues long.